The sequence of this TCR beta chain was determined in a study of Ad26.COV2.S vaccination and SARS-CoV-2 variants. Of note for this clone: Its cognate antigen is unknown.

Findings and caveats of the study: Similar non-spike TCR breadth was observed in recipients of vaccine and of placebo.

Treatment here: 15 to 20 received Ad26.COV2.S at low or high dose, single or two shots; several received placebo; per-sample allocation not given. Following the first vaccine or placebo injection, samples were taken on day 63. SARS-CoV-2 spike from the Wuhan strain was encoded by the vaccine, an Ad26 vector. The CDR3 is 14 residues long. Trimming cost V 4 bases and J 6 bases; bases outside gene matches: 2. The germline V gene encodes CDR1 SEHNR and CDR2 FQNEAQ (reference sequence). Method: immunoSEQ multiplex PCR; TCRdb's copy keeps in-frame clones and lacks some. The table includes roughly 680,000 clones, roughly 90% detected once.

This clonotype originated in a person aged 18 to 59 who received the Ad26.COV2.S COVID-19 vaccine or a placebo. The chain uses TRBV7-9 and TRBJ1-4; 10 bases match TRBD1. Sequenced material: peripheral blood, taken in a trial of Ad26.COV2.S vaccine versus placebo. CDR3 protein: CASSYGTGDEKLFF. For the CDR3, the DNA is TGTGCCAGCAGCTACGGGACAGGGGATGAAAAACTGTTTTTT.